These 32 T cell receptor beta chains came from one sample sequenced in a study of blood T cell repertoires in COVID-19. Measured with immunoSEQ multiplex PCR; TCRdb has only the in-frame clones, and not every one. The sample has over 50,000 clones, approximately 80% seen once. Sequenced sample: peripheral blood. Receptor source: a man in his sixties or seventies with acute or convalescent COVID-19.

V gene TRBV12-3 or TRBV12-4 combines with J gene TRBJ2-5, with 7 positions matching TRBD1. The V gene end was trimmed by 7 bases and the J gene end by 5 bases; junction bases not matched to a gene: 7. The CDR3 totals 13 residues. CDR3 sequence reads: CASTPDRVETQYF. The CDR3 DNA sequence: TGTGCCAGCACCCCAGACAGGGTGGAGACCCAGTACTTC.

The rearrangement links TRBV19 to TRBJ2-5, with 8 bases fitting TRBD2. V shed 5 bases, J shed 4 bases, and the junction held 9 bases outside the gene matches. The CDR3 loop spans 15 amino acids. Germline CDR1 and CDR2: LNHDA and SQIVND (reference sequence). CDR3 region: CASSPGTSYRETQYF. The CDR3 region has the DNA TGTGCCAGTAGTCCTGGGACTAGTTATCGAGAGACCCAGTACTTC.

The J gene is TRBJ1-1, the V gene TRBV4-1, with D possibly matching TRBD1 (6 bases). The CDR3 totals 14 residues. The V gene's germline CDR1 is MGHRA and CDR2 YSYEKL. Trimming removed 4 bases from V and 5 bases from J, with 14 bases in between. CDR3 in DNA: TGCGCCAGCAGCCTGGGACAAACCGAGACTGAAGCTTTCTTT. Amino acid sequence: CASSLGQTETEAFF.

This clone was seen just once. This chain joins TRBV6-1 and TRBJ1-2; D gene uncertain. V was clipped by 3 bases and J by 5 bases, with 4 bases between them. Germline values: CDR1 MNHNS, CDR2 SASEGT. This CDR3 has 11 residues. CDR3 in DNA: TGTGCCAGCAGTGAGCGTTATGGCTACACCTTC. Translating gives CASSERYGYTF.

V is TRBV7-8 and J is TRBJ2-5, with D tentatively TRBD2 (7 bases). Germline CDR1 reads SGHVS; CDR2 reads FQNEAQ. The V end was cut by 8 bases, the J end by 3 bases, with 16 bases between. The CDR3 covers 14 residues. The CDR3 is CASALGAGEETQYF. CDR3 DNA sequence: TGTGCCAGCGCCCTGGGGGCGGGGGAAGAGACCCAGTACTTC. The full variable domain, completed using reference TRBV7-8 and TRBJ2-5, is GAGVSQSPRYKVAKRGQDVALRCDPISGHVSLFWYQQALGQGPEFLTYFQNEAQLDKSGLPSDRFFAERPEGSVSTLKIQRTQQEDSAVYLCASALGAGEETQYFGPGTRLLVL.

This chain links TRBV5-8 with TRBJ2-3; no clear D gene. This CDR3 spans 13 amino acids. With 8 bases removed from V and 3 bases from J, the gap between germline ends came to 13 bases. From germline, CDR1 is SGHTS and CDR2 YDEGEE. The CDR3 reads CARLASRTDTQYF. The CDR3 nucleotides read TGTGCCAGGTTGGCTTCACGTACAGATACGCAGTATTTT.

V is TRBV14 and J is TRBJ2-3, with 8 bases that match TRBD1. This CDR3 comprises 15 residues. In germline, CDR1 is SGHDN, CDR2 FVKESK. J gave up 2 bases and V 4 bases, and 5 bases lay outside the gene matches. The DNA for the CDR3 is TGTGCCAGCAGCCTTAGGACAGGGCTCACAGATACGCAGTATTTT. Translated, it gives CASSLRTGLTDTQYF.

The J gene is TRBJ1-1, the V gene TRBV5-5, with D tentatively TRBD1 (6 bases). Germline V gene data show CDR1 as SGHKS and CDR2 as YYEKEE (reference sequence). There are 16 residues in the CDR3. Trimming pared 4 bases from V and 0 bases from J, leaving 16 bases between. CDR3 amino acids: CASSHRTDPMNTEAFF. The CDR3 coding sequence is TGTGCCAGCAGCCATCGGACAGACCCCATGAACACTGAAGCTTTCTTT.

The V and J genes are TRBV28 and TRBJ1-1; D is uncertain. The CDR3 sequence is 12 residues long. Trimming cost V 4 bases and J 8 bases, with 11 bases left between them. Germline CDR1 and CDR2: MDHEN and SYDVKM. The chain's CDR3 is CASSYFYGEAFF. As DNA, the CDR3 is TGTGCCAGCAGTTACTTCTACGGGGAAGCTTTCTTT. Supplemented by reference TRBV28 and TRBJ1-1, the full variable domain reads DVKVTQSSRYLVKRTGEKVFLECVQDMDHENMFWYRQDPGLGLRLIYFSYDVKMKEKGDIPEGYSVSREKKERFSLILESASTNQTSMYLCASSYFYGEAFFGQGTRLTVV.

V gene TRBV19 combines with J gene TRBJ2-5, with D tentatively TRBD1 (5 bases). This CDR3 region has 13 residues. Trimming took 3 bases from V and 7 from J, leaving 12 bases between them. The germline V gene encodes CDR1 LNHDA and CDR2 SQIVND (reference sequence). This CDR3 reads CASSIGAPGTQYF. The CDR3 region has the DNA TGTGCCAGTAGTATTGGGGCCCCGGGGACCCAGTACTTC.

This chain links TRBV2 with TRBJ2-3; TRBD2 is a possible D gene (5 bases). This CDR3 is built from 14 residues. Trimming shortened V by 3 bases and J by 4 bases, and 11 bases separated the two germline ends. The V gene's germline CDR1 is SNHLY and CDR2 FYNNEI. The CDR3 loop is CASSDGGWADTQYF. The CDR3 DNA is TGTGCCAGCAGTGATGGCGGGTGGGCAGATACGCAGTATTTT.

By share, this clone counts as medium-sized. The chain is built from TRBV2 and TRBJ2-3; 11 bases agree with TRBD2. The CDR3 covers 15 residues. Trimming removed 6 bases from V and 4 bases from J; junction bases left unmatched: 6. The germline V gene encodes CDR1 SNHLY and CDR2 FYNNEI. The CDR3 is CASSLGTSGADTQYF. CDR3 DNA: TGTGCCAGCAGCTTAGGGACTAGCGGAGCAGATACGCAGTATTTT.

The V call is TRBV19, the J call TRBJ2-3, with D unclear. V was pared by 2 bases and J by 0 bases, with 9 bases between. The CDR3 is made up of 15 amino acids. CDR1 LNHDA and CDR2 SQIVND come from the germline V gene (reference sequence). The CDR3 region is CASSIWYLSTDTQYF. The CDR3 nucleotides are TGTGCCAGTAGTATATGGTACCTAAGCACAGATACGCAGTATTTT.

The chain combines TRBV7-9 with TRBJ2-7; possible D gene TRBD1, 5 bases. V lost 2 bases to trimming and J lost 2 bases, with 7 bases between them. The CDR3 has 13 residues. Germline V gene data show CDR1 as SEHNR and CDR2 as FQNEAQ (reference sequence). CDR3 residues: CASSLSGTYEQYF. CDR3 sequence (DNA): TGTGCCAGCAGCTTATCAGGGACCTACGAGCAGTACTTC. Drawing the rest from reference TRBV7-9 and TRBJ2-7, the complete variable domain is DTGVSQNPRHKITKRGQNVTFRCDPISEHNRLYWYRQTLGQGPEFLTYFQNEAQLEKSRLLSDRFSAERPKGSFSTLEIQRTEQGDSAMYLCASSLSGTYEQYFGPGTRLTVT.

The chain recombines TRBV15 with TRBJ1-4; TRBD1 matches at 9 bases. CDR1 is LNHNV, CDR2 YYDKDF, per germline (reference sequence). Germline trimming cut 1 base from V and 6 bases from J; bases unmatched to any gene: 0. This CDR3 comprises 14 residues. This chain's CDR3 is CATSRGQGDEKLFF. As DNA, the CDR3 is TGTGCCACCAGCAGAGGACAGGGGGATGAAAAACTGTTTTTT.

The CDR3 DNA follows: TGTGCCAGCAGCCCCCGGGACAGGGATAATCAGCCCCAGCATTTT. Its translation: CASSPRDRDNQPQHF. The gene calls are TRBV7-2 and TRBJ1-5; 9 bases align to TRBD1. In germline, CDR1 is SGHTA, CDR2 FQGNSA. V gave up 5 bases and J gave up 4 bases; unmatched junction bases: 6. This CDR3 is 15 amino acids long.

This clone was observed a few times. The rearrangement joins TRBV15 to TRBJ2-2, with TRBD1 matching 8 bases. This CDR3 comprises 17 residues. V dropped 0 bases and J dropped 7; count of bases not matched to a gene: 10. CDR1 and CDR2 (germline): LNHNV, YYDKDF (reference sequence). The CDR3, as DNA: TGTGCCACCAGCAGAGATCCCCGGACAGGGTTTCTCGGGGAGCTGTTTTTT. Amino acid sequence: CATSRDPRTGFLGELFF.

In the case of this clone: Germline is not matched at one junction end, which may reflect a read error. The chain couples TRBV7-7 to TRBJ2-1; TRBD2 agrees at 7 bases. From germline, CDR1 is SSHAT and CDR2 FNYEAQ (reference sequence). The CDR3 length is 15 residues. CDR3 loop: CASSPLSTSDGEQFF. The DNA of the CDR3 is TGTGCTAGCAGCCCACTTTCAACTAGCGACGGTGAGCAGTTCTTC. The full variable domain, in which reference TRBV7-7 and TRBJ2-1 provide the parts outside the CDR3, is GAGVSQSPRYKVTKRGQDVTLRCDPISSHATLYWYQQALGQGPEFLTYFNYEAQPDKSGLPSDRFSAERPEGSISTLTIQRTEQRDSAMYRCASSPLSTSDGEQFFGPGTRLTVL.

J is TRBJ1-2 and V is TRBV5-5; 12 bases are shared with TRBD1. V gave up 3 bases and J gave up 2 bases; unmatched junction bases: 5. Per germline, CDR1 SGHKS and CDR2 YYEKEE (reference sequence). The CDR3 consists of 16 residues. The CDR3 reads CASSWGQGAKNYGYTF. The CDR3 DNA is TGTGCCAGCAGCTGGGGACAGGGGGCTAAAAACTATGGCTACACCTTC.

V gene TRBV3-1 (or the pseudogene TRBV3-2) combines with J gene TRBJ2-3, with D unresolved. Trimming pared 5 bases from V and 4 bases from J, leaving 4 bases between. There are 11 residues in the CDR3. Per germline, CDR1 LGHDT and CDR2 YNNKEL (reference sequence). The CDR3 DNA sequence: TGTGCCAGCAGCAGAGCAGATACGCAGTATTTT. Amino acid sequence: CASSRADTQYF.

The V gene is TRBV15, the J gene TRBJ1-1; 9 bases map to TRBD1. The CDR3 is made up of 14 amino acids. The germline gives CDR1 LNHNV, CDR2 YYDKDF (reference sequence). After removal of 1 base from V and 7 bases from J, the junction contained 4 bases not matched to a gene. CDR3 bases: TGTGCCACCAGCAGAGGGGACAGGGTCTATGAAGCTTTCTTT. Amino acids: CATSRGDRVYEAFF.

This clone was detected only once. This chain connects TRBV14 to TRBJ2-5, with TRBD1 matching 7 bases. Germline V lookup: CDR1 SGHDN, CDR2 FVKESK. V lost 5 bases to trimming and J lost 5 bases; unmatched junction nucleotides: 11. This CDR3 has 15 amino acids. CDR3 region: CASSSRDSLNETQYF. CDR3 coding DNA: TGTGCCAGCAGCTCCCGGGACAGCCTAAATGAGACCCAGTACTTC.

This clone was observed a few times. The V and J genes are TRBV6-1 and TRBJ2-3, with D perhaps matching TRBD1 (6 bases). The CDR3 consists of 14 residues. With 3 bases removed from V and 6 bases from J, the gap between germline ends came to 13 bases. Germline CDR1 MNHNS, CDR2 SASEGT. The CDR3 DNA sequence: TGTGCCAGCAGTGAGGGGGCAGGGGCCGATACGCAGTATTTT. It is translated as CASSEGAGADTQYF.

The genes are TRBV7-6 and TRBJ2-5, with D possibly matching TRBD2 (6 bases). The CDR3 is made up of 16 amino acids. Trimming took 1 base from V and 4 from J, leaving 16 bases between them. Germline CDR1 SGHVS, CDR2 FNYEAQ. CDR3 in amino acids: CASSLGGWGVTETQYF. For the CDR3, the DNA is TGTGCCAGCAGCTTAGGGGGTTGGGGGGTTACAGAGACCCAGTACTTC.

The chain links TRBV7-9 to TRBJ1-1; TRBD1 agrees at 10 bases. Germline trimming cut 5 bases from V and 6 bases from J; bases unmatched to any gene: 9. The CDR3 covers 15 residues. Germline-derived CDR1 and CDR2 are SEHNR and FQNEAQ (reference sequence). The DNA of the CDR3 is TGTGCCAGCAGCAGGACCGGGACAGGGGTCGCTGAAGCTTTCTTT. It yields the protein CASSRTGTGVAEAFF.

This clone has a single count. This chain uses TRBV6-5 with TRBJ1-2; the D is unclear. Germline CDR1 MNHEY, CDR2 SVGAGI. The CDR3 consists of 13 residues. Trimming stripped 6 bases from V and 2 bases from J, with 10 bases between. The CDR3 sequence: CASSKAPNYGYTF. The CDR3 DNA reads TGTGCCAGCAGCAAAGCCCCGAACTATGGCTACACCTTC.

The chain links TRBV25-1 to TRBJ2-5, with unresolved D. This CDR3 contains 15 residues. V was cut by 3 bases and J by 3 bases, with 14 bases left in between. Germline values: CDR1 MGHDK, CDR2 SYGVNS. The CDR3 here is CASSDSFRVKETQYF. The CDR3 DNA sequence: TGTGCCAGCAGTGATAGTTTTCGGGTGAAAGAGACCCAGTACTTC.

The genes are TRBV19 and TRBJ2-1; a possible D gene is TRBD1 (6 bases). V shed 6 bases and J shed 9 bases, with 15 bases lying between them. The CDR3 totals 13 residues. In germline, CDR1 is LNHDA, CDR2 SQIVND (reference sequence). The CDR3 here is CASSQGHSSEQFF. For the CDR3, the DNA is TGTGCCAGTAGCCAGGGACATTCCAGTGAGCAGTTCTTC.

This chain joins TRBV6-5 and TRBJ2-2; 10 bases are a match to TRBD2. CDR3 length equals 15 residues. Germline CDR1 MNHEY, CDR2 SVGAGI. Trimming at V came to 5 bases and at J to 7 bases, leaving 7 bases not matched to a gene. CDR3 nucleotide sequence: TGTGCCAGCAGTCAAAGCGGGGGGGCCGTCGGGGAGCTGTTTTTT. Its translation: CASSQSGGAVGELFF.

The chain links TRBV11-3 to TRBJ2-1, with 9 bases matching TRBD1. Germline V gene lookup returns CDR1 SGHNT and CDR2 YENEEA. The CDR3 totals 15 residues. Germline trimming cut 6 bases from V and 6 bases from J; bases unmatched to any gene: 9. CDR3: CASSSGQGGFNEQFF. CDR3 DNA sequence: TGTGCCAGCAGTTCGGGACAGGGAGGTTTCAATGAGCAGTTCTTC.

This clone has more than one count but fewer than ten. The chain couples TRBV27 to TRBJ1-6; no reliable D call. This CDR3 spans 13 amino acids. The V gene lost 2 bases and the J gene lost 8 bases, with 7 bases spanning the gap. Germline lookup yields CDR1 MNHEY and CDR2 SMNVEV (reference sequence). This CDR3 reads CASSLVLYSPLHF. The CDR3 DNA reads as TGTGCCAGCAGTTTAGTCCTATATTCACCCCTCCACTTT.

The chain is built from TRBV3-1 (or the pseudogene TRBV3-2) and TRBJ2-5; perhaps TRBD2 as D (7 bases). Looked up from germline, CDR1 is LGHDT and CDR2 is YNNKEL (reference sequence). Trimming took off 6 bases at V and 9 bases at J, with 17 bases between the two ends. CDR3 length: 13 residues. Written as DNA, the CDR3 is TGTGCCAGCAGGAAGGGGGGGTTTGGGTCCCAGTACTTC. It translates to CASRKGGFGSQYF.